This TCR beta chain emerged from a study of regulatory T cells. Findings and limits, study-wide: CD3G-deficient patients' regulatory T cells showed reduced Shannon diversity versus autologous conventional CD4+ and control regulatory cells.

V lost 10 bases and J lost 3, with 23 bases in between. The CDR3 runs to 16 residues. Germline V CDR1 and CDR2: MNHEY, SMNVEV (reference sequence). The PCR used 52 TRBV and 13 TRBJ primers. Assay: immunoSEQ multiplex PCR; the TCRdb copy retains only in-frame clones and omits some. The repertoire holds a few thousand clones, with around 96% as singletons. With respect to this clone: What it binds is not known.

This clonotype was sampled from a person between 18 and 35 years old with CD3G deficiency. Sequencing was carried out using CD4+ Tregs sorted from blood. V gene TRBV27 combines with J gene TRBJ2-3; D is ambiguous. CDR3: CATTPTVTLLTDTQYF. The CDR3 DNA sequence: TGTGCCACCACACCGACCGTTACCCTCCTAACAGATACGCAGTATTTT.